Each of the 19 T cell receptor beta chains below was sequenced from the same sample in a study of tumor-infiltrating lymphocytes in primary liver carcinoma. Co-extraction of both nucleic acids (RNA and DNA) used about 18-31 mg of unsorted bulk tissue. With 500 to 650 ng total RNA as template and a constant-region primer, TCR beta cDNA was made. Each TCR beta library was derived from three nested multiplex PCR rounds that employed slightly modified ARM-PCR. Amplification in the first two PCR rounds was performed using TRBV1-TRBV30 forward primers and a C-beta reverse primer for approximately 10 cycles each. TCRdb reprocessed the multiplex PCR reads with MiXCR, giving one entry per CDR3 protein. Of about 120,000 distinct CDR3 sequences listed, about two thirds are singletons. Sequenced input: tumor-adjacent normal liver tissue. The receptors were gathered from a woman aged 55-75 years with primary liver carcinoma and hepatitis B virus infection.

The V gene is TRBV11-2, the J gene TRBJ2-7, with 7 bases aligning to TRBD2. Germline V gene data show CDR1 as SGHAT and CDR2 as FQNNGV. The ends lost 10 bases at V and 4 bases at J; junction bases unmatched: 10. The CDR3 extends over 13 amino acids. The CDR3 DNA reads TGTGCCAAGAGCTTAAGGGGAGGGTACGAGCAGTACTTC. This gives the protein CAKSLRGGYEQYF.

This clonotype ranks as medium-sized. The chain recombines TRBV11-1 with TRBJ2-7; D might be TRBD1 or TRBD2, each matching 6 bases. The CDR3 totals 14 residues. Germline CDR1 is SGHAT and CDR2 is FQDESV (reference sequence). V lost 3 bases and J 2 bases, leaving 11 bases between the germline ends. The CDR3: CASSLRGAAYEQYF. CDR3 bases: TGTGCCAGCAGCTTGAGGGGGGCTGCCTACGAGCAGTACTTC. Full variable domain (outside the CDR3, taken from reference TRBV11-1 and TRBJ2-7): EAEVAQSPRYKITEKSQAVAFWCDPISGHATLYWYRQILGQGPELLVQFQDESVVDDSQLPKDRFSAERLKGVDSTLKIQPAELGDSAMYLCASSLRGAAYEQYFGPGTRLTVT.

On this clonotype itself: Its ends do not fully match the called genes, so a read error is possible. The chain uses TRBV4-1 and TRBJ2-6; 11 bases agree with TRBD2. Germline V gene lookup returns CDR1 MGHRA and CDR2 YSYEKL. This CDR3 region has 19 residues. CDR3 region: CVSSLPTSGRSTGANVLTF. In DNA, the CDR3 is TGTGTCAGCAGCCTACCAACTAGCGGGAGAAGCACTGGGGCCAACGTCCTGACTTTC.

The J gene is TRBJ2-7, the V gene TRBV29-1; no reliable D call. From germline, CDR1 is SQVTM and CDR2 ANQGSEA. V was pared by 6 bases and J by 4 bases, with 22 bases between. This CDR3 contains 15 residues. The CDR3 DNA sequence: TGCAGCGTCCTCGGAATAGTGGCCCGACCATACGAGCAGTACTTC. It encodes CSVLGIVARPYEQYF.

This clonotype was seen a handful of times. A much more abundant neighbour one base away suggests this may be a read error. The CDR3 spells CASREAGAYEQYF. For the CDR3, the DNA is TGCGCCAGCAGAGAAGCGGGGGCCTACGAGCAGTACTTC. The chain combines TRBV10-2 with TRBJ2-7; TRBD2 aligns across 8 bases. Per the germline V gene, CDR1 is WSHSY and CDR2 is SAAADI. The CDR3 length is 13 residues. V lost 6 bases to trimming and J lost 2 bases; unmatched junction nucleotides: 3.

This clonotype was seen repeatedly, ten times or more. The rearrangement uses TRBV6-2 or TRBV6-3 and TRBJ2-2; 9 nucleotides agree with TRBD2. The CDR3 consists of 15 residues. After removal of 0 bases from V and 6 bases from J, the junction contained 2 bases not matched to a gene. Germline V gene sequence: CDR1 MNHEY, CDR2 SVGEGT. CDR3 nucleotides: TGTGCCAGCAGTTACTCCTTAGCGGGAGCCGGGGAGCTGTTTTTT. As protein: CASSYSLAGAGELFF.

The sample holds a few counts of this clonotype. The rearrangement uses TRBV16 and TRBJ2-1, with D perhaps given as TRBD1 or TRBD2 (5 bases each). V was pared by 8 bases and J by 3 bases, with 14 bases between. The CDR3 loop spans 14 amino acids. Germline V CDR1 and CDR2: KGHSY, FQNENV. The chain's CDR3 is CASSRAGIYNEQFF. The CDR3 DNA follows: TGTGCCAGCTCGAGGGCAGGGATCTACAATGAGCAGTTCTTC.

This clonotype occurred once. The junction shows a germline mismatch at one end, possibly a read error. The chain's CDR3 is CASSTGAEYGYTF. DNA for the CDR3: TGTGCCAGCAGTACCGGGGCGGAATATGGTTACACCTTC. The chain carries TRBV11-2 and TRBJ1-2; TRBD1 is a possible D gene (5 bases). Germline V CDR1 and CDR2: SGHAT, FQNNGV. The CDR3 covers 13 residues. The complete variable domain, with remaining parts taken from reference TRBV11-2 and TRBJ1-2, reads EAGVAQSPRYKIIEKRQSVAFWCNPISGHATLYWYQQILGQGPKLLIQFQNNGVVDDSQLPKDRFSAERLKGVDSTLKIQPAKLEDSAVYLCASSTGAEYGYTFGSGTRLTVV.

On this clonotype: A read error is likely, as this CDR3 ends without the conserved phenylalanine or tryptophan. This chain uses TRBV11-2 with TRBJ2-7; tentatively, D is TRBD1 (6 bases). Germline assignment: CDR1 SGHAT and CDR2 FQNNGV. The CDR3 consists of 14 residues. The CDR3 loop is CASSIYRDRYGQYL. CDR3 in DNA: TGTGCCAGCAGCATATACAGGGATCGCTACGGGCAGTACCTC.

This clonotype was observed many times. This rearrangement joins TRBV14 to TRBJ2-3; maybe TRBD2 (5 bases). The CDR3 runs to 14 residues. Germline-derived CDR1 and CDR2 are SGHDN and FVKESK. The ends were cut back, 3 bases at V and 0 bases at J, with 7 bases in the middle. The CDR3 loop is CASSHGGSTDTQYF. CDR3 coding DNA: TGTGCCAGCAGCCACGGCGGGAGCACAGATACGCAGTATTTT.

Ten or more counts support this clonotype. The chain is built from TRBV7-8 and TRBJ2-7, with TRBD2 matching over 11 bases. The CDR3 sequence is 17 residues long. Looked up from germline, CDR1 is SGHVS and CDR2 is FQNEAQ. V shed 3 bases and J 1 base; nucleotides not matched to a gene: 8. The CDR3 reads CASSFPPTSGTSYEQYF. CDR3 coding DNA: TGTGCCAGCAGCTTCCCCCCGACTAGCGGGACTTCCTACGAGCAGTACTTC.

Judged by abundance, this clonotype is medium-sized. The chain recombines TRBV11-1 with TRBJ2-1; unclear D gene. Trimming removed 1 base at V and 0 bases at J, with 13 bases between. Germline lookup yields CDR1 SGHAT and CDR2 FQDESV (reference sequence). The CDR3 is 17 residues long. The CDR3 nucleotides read TGTGCCAGCAGCTTAGGGTATCCGGTAGACTCCTACAATGAGCAGTTCTTC. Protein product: CASSLGYPVDSYNEQFF.

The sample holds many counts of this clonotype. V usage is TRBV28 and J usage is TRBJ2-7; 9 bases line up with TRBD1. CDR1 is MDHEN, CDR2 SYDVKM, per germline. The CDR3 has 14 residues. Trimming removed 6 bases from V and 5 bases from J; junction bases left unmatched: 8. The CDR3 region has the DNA TGTGCCAGCAGGCGGGACAGGGTAGACCACGAGCAGTACTTC. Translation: CASRRDRVDHEQYF.

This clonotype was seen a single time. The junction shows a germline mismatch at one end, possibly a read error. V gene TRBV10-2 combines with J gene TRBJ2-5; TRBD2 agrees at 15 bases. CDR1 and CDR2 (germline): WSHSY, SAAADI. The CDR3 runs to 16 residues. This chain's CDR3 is CASREGLAGGRKTQYF. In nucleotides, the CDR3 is TGCGCCAGCCGTGAGGGACTAGCGGGAGGCCGAAAGACCCAGTACTTC.

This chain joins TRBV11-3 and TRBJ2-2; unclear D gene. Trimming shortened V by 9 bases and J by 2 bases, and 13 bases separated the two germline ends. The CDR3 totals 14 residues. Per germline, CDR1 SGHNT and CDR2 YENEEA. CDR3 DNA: TGTGCCAGTAACTTCGAGAGTAACACCGGGGAGCTGTTTTTT. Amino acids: CASNFESNTGELFF. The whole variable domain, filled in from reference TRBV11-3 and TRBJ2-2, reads EAGVVQSPRYKIIEKKQPVAFWCNPISGHNTLYWYLQNLGQGPELLIRYENEEAVDDSQLPKDRFSAERLKGVDSTLKIQPAELGDSAVYLCASNFESNTGELFFGEGSRLTVL.

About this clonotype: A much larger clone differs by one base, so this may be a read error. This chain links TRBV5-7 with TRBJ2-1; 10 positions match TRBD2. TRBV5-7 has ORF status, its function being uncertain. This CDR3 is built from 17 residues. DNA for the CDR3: TGTGCCAGCAGCTGCGGACTAGCGGAGAGCTCCTACAATGTGCAGTTCTTC. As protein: CASSCGLAESSYNVQFF.

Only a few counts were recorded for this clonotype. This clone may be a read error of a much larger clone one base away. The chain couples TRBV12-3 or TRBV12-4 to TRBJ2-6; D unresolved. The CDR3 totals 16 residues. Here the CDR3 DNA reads TGTGCCAGCAGTTTATACAAGGCCGTAAAGGCCAACGTCCCGACTTTC. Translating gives CASSLYKAVKANVPTF.

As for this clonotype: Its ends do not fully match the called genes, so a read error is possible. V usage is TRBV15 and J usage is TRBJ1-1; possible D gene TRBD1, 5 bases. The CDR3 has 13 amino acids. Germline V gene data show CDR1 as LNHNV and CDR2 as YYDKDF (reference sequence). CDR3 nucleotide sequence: TGTGCCACCAGCAAAGAGGGGCGCACTGAAGTTTTCTTT. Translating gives CATSKEGRTEVFF.

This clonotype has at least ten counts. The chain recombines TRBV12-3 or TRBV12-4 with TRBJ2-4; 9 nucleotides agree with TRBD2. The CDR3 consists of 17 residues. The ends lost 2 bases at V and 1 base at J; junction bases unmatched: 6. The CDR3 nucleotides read TGTGCCAGCAGTTTACGGGCGGGAGGGCTCGCCAAAAACATTCAGTACTTC. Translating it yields CASSLRAGGLAKNIQYF.